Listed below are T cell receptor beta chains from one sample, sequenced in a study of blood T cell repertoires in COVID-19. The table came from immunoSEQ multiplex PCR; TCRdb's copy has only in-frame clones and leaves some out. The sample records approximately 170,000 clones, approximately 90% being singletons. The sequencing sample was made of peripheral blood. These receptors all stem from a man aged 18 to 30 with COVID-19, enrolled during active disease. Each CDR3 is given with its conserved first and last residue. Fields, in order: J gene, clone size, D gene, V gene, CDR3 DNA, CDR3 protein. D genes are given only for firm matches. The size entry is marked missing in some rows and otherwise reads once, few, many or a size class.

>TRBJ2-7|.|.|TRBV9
TGTGCCAGCAGCTCCCACAGCTACGAGCAGTACTTC
CASSSHSYEQYF
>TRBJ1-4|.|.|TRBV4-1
TGCGCCAGCAGCCAAGAAGGAATCAGGGCGGGGAGAAAACTGCTTTTT
CASSQEGIRAGRKLLF
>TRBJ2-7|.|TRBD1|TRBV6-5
TGTGCCAGCAGTTCCAGCCCGGGACAGTTGTACGAGCAGTACTTC
CASSSSPGQLYEQYF
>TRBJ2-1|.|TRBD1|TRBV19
TGTGCCAGTAGTAGAACGGGACAGGGGGGATACAATGAGCAGTTCTTC
CASSRTGQGGYNEQFF
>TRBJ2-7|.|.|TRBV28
TGTGCCAGCAGTCCGTCTACGGTTGTGGTCTCCTACGAGCAGTACTTC
CASSPSTVVVSYEQYF
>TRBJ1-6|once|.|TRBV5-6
TGTGCCAGCAGCTTGGGGTCAGGTTCTTCACCCCTCCACTTT
CASSLGSGSSPLHF
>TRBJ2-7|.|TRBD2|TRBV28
TGTGCCAGCAGTTTATTTCCTAGCGGGAGTCTGAGCGAGCAGTACTTC
CASSLFPSGSLSEQYF
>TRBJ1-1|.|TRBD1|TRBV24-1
TGTGCCACCGGACGGACAGGGGACACTGAAGCTTTCTTT
CATGRTGDTEAFF
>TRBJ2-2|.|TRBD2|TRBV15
TGTGCCACCAGCAGAGATCGGCGGGAGGGCCCTAACACCGGGGAGCTGTTTTTT
CATSRDRREGPNTGELFF
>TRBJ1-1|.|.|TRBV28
TGTGCCAGCAGTTTATATCCTAACACTGAAGCTTTCTTT
CASSLYPNTEAFF
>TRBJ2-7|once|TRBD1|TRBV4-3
TGCGCCAGCAGCCAAGATCGTCCCGGGACAGGGCTTTCGGCCCCACTTTTGTACTTC
CASSQDRPGTGLSAPLLYF
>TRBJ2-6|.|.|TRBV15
TGTGCCACCAGCACCCAGACCCGGAGGGCTGGGGCCAACGTCCTGACTTTC
CATSTQTRRAGANVLTF
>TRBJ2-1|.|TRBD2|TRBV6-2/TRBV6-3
TGTGCCAGCAGTTTGAGCGGGAGGGCCGACAATGAGCAGTTCTTC
CASSLSGRADNEQFF
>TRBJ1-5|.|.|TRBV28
TGTGCCAGCAGTTTTAGGGGGGGCAGCCGTAGCAATCAGCCCCAGCATTTT
CASSFRGGSRSNQPQHF
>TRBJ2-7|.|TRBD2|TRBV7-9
TGTGCCAGCAGCCGACACGGGGCGGGAGGCGGTCTCGAGCAGTACTTC
CASSRHGAGGGLEQYF
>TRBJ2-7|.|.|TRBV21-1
TGTGCCAGCAGCAAGCTGGCTAGCGGGAGCAGATGCGAGCAGTACTTC
CASSKLASGSRCEQYF
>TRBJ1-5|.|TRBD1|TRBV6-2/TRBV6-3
TGTGCCAGCAGTAGACAGGGGATAAGTCAGCCCCAGCATTTT
CASSRQGISQPQHF
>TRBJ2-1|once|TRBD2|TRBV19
TGTGCCAGTAGTCCGGGACTAGGATTCTCCTACAATGAGCAGTTCTTC
CASSPGLGFSYNEQFF
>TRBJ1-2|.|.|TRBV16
TGTGCCAGCAGCCCTAACCTCTCCAGGGGAGAAGGCTACACCTTC
CASSPNLSRGEGYTF
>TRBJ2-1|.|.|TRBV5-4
TGTGCCAGCAGCGGGCTAGCTGATGAGCAGTTCTTC
CASSGLADEQFF
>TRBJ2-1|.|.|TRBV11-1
TGTGCCAGCAGCCCCGACAGGTCGAATGAGCAGTTCTTC
CASSPDRSNEQFF
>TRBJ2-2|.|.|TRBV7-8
TGTGCCAGCAGCTTCAGGGCCGAGGACAGGGAGCTGTTTTTT
CASSFRAEDRELFF
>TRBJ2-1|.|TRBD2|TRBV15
TGTGCCACCAGCCAAGTCAATAGCGCGGGAGGGTGGGGCAATGAGCAGTTCTTC
CATSQVNSAGGWGNEQFF
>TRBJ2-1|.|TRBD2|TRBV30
TGTGCGGGACTACCGGGACTCTACAATGAGCAGTTCTTC
CAGLPGLYNEQFF
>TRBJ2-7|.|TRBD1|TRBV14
TGTGCCAGTAGGGGACAGGGAGTCTACGAGCAGTACTTC
CASRGQGVYEQYF
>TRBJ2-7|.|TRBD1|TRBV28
TGTGCCAGCAGTTTTTCGGACAGGGCCTACGAGCAGTACTTC
CASSFSDRAYEQYF
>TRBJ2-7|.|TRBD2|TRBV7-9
TGTGCCAGCAGCTCGACTAGCGGGAGTAAATACGAGCAGTACTTC
CASSSTSGSKYEQYF
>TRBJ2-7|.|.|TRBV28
TGTGCCAGCAGGTGGACAGAGAGCTCCTACGAGCAGTACTTC
CASRWTESSYEQYF
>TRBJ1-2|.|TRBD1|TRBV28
TGTGCCAGCAGTTCCACCCTTACAGGGGATGGCTACACCTTC
CASSSTLTGDGYTF
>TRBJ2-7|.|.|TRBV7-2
TGTGCCAGCAGCTCCGGGTATTCCTACGAGCAGTACTTC
CASSSGYSYEQYF
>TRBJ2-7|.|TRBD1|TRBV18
TGTGCCAGCTCCCCAGGGGGACAGGGGGCTGAGAGCTCCTACGAGCAGTACTTC
CASSPGGQGAESSYEQYF
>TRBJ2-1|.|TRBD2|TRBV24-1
TGTGCCACCAGTGATCCCAAAGCGGGAGGAAATGATGAGCAGTTCTTC
CATSDPKAGGNDEQFF
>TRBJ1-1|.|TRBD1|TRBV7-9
TGTGCCAGCAGCCCTCGACAGGGAGTCATGAACACTGAAGCTTTCTTT
CASSPRQGVMNTEAFF
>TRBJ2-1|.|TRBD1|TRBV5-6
TGTGCCAGCAGCACAGGGACAGGGGTCAATGAGCAGTTCTTC
CASSTGTGVNEQFF
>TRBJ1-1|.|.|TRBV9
TGTGCCAGCAGCGTAGTCGGGACACCGAACACTGAAGCTTTCTTT
CASSVVGTPNTEAFF
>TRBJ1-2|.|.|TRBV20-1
TGCAGTGCTCTGGGGGCGAATGGCTACACCTTC
CSALGANGYTF
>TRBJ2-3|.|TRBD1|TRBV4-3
TGCGCCAGCAGCCAAGGGGACAGCCACGCAGATACGCAGTATTTT
CASSQGDSHADTQYF
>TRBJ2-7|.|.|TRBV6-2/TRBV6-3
TGTGCCAGCAGTTACTCGCACGGAGAATCCTACGAGCAGTACTTC
CASSYSHGESYEQYF
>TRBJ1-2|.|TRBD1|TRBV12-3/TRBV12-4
TGTGCCAGCAGTGAGGGGGCCTATGGCTACACCTTC
CASSEGAYGYTF
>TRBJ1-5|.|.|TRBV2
TGTGCCAGCAGTGTGGAGGGCTGGAGCAATCAGCCCCAGCATTTT
CASSVEGWSNQPQHF
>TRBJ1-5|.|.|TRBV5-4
TGTGCCAGCAGCTTGTTCCCGGGACAGCCCCAGCATTTT
CASSLFPGQPQHF
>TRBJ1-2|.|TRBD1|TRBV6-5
TGTGCCAGCAGTTACATTGGGACAGGAGGACGATATGGCTACACCTTC
CASSYIGTGGRYGYTF
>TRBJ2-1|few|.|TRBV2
TGTGCCAGCAGGAAATCCGAGGTTCGGCTCTCCTACAATGAGCAGTTCTTC
CASRKSEVRLSYNEQFF
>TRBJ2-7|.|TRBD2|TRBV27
TGTGCCAGCAGCCCATTGATGAGCGGGAGTATCTTGCACGAGCAGTACTTC
CASSPLMSGSILHEQYF
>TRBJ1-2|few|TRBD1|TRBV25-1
TGTGCCAGCAGTGAATCCAACAGGGGGCACACCTTC
CASSESNRGHTF
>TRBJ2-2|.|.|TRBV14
TGTGCCAGCAGCCAACCGGACAGCACCGGGGAGCTGTTTTTT
CASSQPDSTGELFF
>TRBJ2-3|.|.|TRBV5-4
TGTGCCAGCAGCCCTGGGCCCCATGTCAGGGGAGATACGCAGTATTTT
CASSPGPHVRGDTQYF
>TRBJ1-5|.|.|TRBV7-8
TGTGCCAGCAGCTTAGGGTCCGGGCAGCCCCAGCATTTT
CASSLGSGQPQHF
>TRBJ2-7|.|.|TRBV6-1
TGTGCCAGCAGTGAAGACAGGAAGATAACCTACGAGCAGTACTTC
CASSEDRKITYEQYF
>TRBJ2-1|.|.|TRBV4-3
TGCGCCAGCAGCCCCATACTGGGGGGGCTAAAATTGAATGAGCAGTTCTTC
CASSPILGGLKLNEQFF
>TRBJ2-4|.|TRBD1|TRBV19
TGTGCCAGTAGCGCAACAGGGGGCAGGGGCATTCAGTACTTC
CASSATGGRGIQYF
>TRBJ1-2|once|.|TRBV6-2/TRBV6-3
TGTGCCAGCAGTACGGGGACAACTAACTATGGCTACACCTTC
CASSTGTTNYGYTF